The T cell receptor (beta chain) under discussion was sequenced for a study of blood T cell repertoires in COVID-19 (dated by TCRdb to about 2020). In terms of the full investigation: The collaborator samples originated in the United States, Italy and Spain and spanned the acute and convalescent phases of COVID-19. Subjects who had been exposed to COVID-19, were actively infected with it, or had recovered from it provided the deeply sampled blood TCRbeta repertoires that made up the dataset. A de-identified subject ID, COVID-19 status, age in years and sex were almost always included in the sample metadata. The samples were drawn from two sources: the first 160 participants of the ongoing ImmuneRACE study, and over 950 subjects contributed by 6 global collaborators. The material from the prospective study consisted of cDNA or gDNA derived from T cells, B-cell-depleted T cells, or PBMCs. Where HLA class I and class II types were available, the types were taken from metadata supplied by the sample provider, not from assay-based typing. The repertoires were made available in a free public database intended to serve as a resource for research on the immune response to SARS-CoV-2.

Spanning cysteine to phenylalanine, the CDR3 consists of 19 amino acids. The sequence is cut down to CDR3 DNA, 57 bases in frame from base 1. Germline trimming amounts to 2 bases on V and 1 base on J, with 14 as the count of junction bases outside the gene matches. CDR1 and CDR2 are read off the germline V gene as SGHRS and YFSETQ. General study outcomes and caveats: The amount of clinical and demographic metadata varied by source and participant and was provided uncurated.

TCRbeta CDR3 regions were amplified from genomic DNA by means of the immunoSEQ Assay, a bias-controlled multiplex PCR. Per the source publication's procedure: Within the assay, amplification of reference gene primers was used to estimate how many nucleated cells each sample contained. To quantify the absolute abundance of each unique TCRbeta CDR3 rearrangement, sequence reads were collapsed and filtered. For each sample, productive Simpson clonality was calculated by taking the square root of Simpson's diversity index across productive rearrangements. What TCRdb holds here is the immuneACCESS table cut down to in-frame rearrangements. Part of the clones is not present; checked against another copy, under half of the missing clones reflect an unresolved V gene, and the others are unexplained. V and J calls and clone size are as listed in that table; D and trimming were resolved from the DNA. This sample lists fewer than 200,000 clones; roughly four fifths were detected once. The top ten clonotypes cover around 2% of the sample.

Whole blood was collected in K2EDTA tubes by collaborating institutions according to the institutions' own protocols. For TCRbeta analysis, collaborator samples were shipped as frozen whole blood, as isolated PBMCs, or as DNA extracted from either sample type. In the case of this clone: The antigen it binds to is not known. No much larger clone exists at a distance of one base, and base qualities are not known.

The receptor was isolated from an elderly woman with acute or convalescent COVID-19. The V and J genes are TRBV5-1 and TRBJ1-3; TRBD1 agrees with 8 junctional bases. The sequencing input was peripheral blood. The CDR3 corresponds to CASSFTTGGPQPSGNTIYF. The nucleotide sequence is TGCGCCAGCAGCTTTACAACAGGGGGTCCCCAACCGTCTGGAAACACCATATATTTT.